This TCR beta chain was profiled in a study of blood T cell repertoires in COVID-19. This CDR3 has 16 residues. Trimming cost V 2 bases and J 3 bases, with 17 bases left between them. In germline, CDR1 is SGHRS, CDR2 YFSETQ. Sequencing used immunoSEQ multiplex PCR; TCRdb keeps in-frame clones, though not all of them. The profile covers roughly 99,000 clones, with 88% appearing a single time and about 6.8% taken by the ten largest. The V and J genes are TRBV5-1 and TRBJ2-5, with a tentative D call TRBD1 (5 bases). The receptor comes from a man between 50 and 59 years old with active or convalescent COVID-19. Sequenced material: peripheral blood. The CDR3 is CASSFPVVGVEETQYF. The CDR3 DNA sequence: TGCGCCAGCAGCTTCCCCGTAGTAGGGGTGGAAGAGACCCAGTACTTC.